This TCR beta chain emerged from a study of CD8 T cells in Susac syndrome. Reverse transcription of roughly 0.45 to 1 ug RNA used random hexamers. TCRdb re-called the immunoSEQ multiplex PCR reads with MiXCR, one entry per CDR3 protein. Seen here are 180,000 or so distinct CDR3 sequences, less than 95% observed once, and the top ten hold less than 0.12%. Germline loops: CDR1 SQVTM, CDR2 ANQGSEA. Trimming took off 8 bases at V and 3 bases at J, with 16 bases between the two ends. There are 13 residues in the CDR3. The sequenced target, TCR beta, came from blood CD8+ and CD4+ T cells. The chain joins TRBV29-1 to TRBJ1-1; a weak D match, TRBD1 (6 bases). This TCR was recovered from a human donor in good health. Sequencing used CD4+ T cells from PBMCs. CDR3 DNA: TGCAGCCTTAGGGCAGGGGACCACACTGAAGCTTTCTTT. It is translated as CSLRAGDHTEAFF.